The table lists the clone carrying this TCR beta chain with many counts. The target antigen is unknown. General study results and limits: Tumor-infiltrating Treg TCR alpha and beta sequences overlapped most with tumor naive CD4+ T cells, then blood naive.

TCRdb fed the 5' RACE reads into MiXCR, producing one record per CDR3 protein. The sample contains approximately 31,000 distinct CDR3 sequences, under 30% of which appear only once. The clonotype comes from a female donor with breast cancer. The source material was naive CD4+ T cells sorted from a lymph node. Indicated subset: naive CD4+ T cells, CD4+CD45RA+CD25-.

CDR3 loop: CSAREQTANTGELFF. The CDR3 DNA reads as TGCAGTGCTAGAGAGCAGACAGCGAACACCGGGGAGCTGTTTTTT. This sequence joins TRBV20-1 and TRBJ2-2; D may be TRBD1 (5 bases). Deletions cut 0 bases from V and 0 bases from J, with 8 bases between. The CDR3 has 15 residues. Germline CDR1 and CDR2: DFQATT and SNEGSKA (reference sequence).